This TCR beta chain was captured by sequencing in a study of PD-1 blockade in mismatch repair-deficient tumors. Assay: immunoSEQ multiplex PCR; the TCRdb copy retains only in-frame clones and omits some. In the table there are 40,000 to 65,000 clones, over 75% of which are singletons. For this clone: Antigen specificity is unknown.

Regarding the study as a whole: After pembrolizumab, tumor-resident clones rose rapidly, then generally contracted before radiologic responses.

The CDR3 extends over 15 amino acids. J lost 10 bases, V lost 0 bases, and 8 bases had no gene match. Germline assignment: CDR1 MNHNS and CDR2 SASEGT. The sequence was collected from an adult with mismatch repair-deficient cancer. V and J are TRBV6-1 and TRBJ2-1; 8 bases fit TRBD2. The sequences come from peripheral blood, collected about 20 weeks after starting pembrolizumab. CDR3 loop: CASSEAGAGGDEQFF. DNA for the CDR3: TGTGCCAGCAGTGAAGCGGGGGCGGGGGGCGACGAGCAGTTCTTC.